This T cell receptor beta chain was sequenced for a study of regulatory T cells in long-lasting Graves disease. This CDR3 contains 14 residues. Unmatched junction bases numbered 2, after V lost 4 bases and J lost 3 bases. Germline CDR1 is SGHDN and CDR2 is FVKESK. In building TCR beta libraries, iRepertoire HTBI primers were used together with Arm-PCR of CDR3 regions. TCRdb ran MiXCR on the multiplex PCR reads and lists one entry per CDR3 protein. The data hold 400,000 to 500,000 distinct CDR3 sequences, with 20% to 25% observed a single time. Time point indicated: persistent/refractory GD, antithyroid drugs over 5 years with positive TRAb. Isolated PBMC RNA provided the starting material for the TCR library.

Sequenced material: peripheral blood mononuclear cells (PBMCs), taken when the disease was refractory, from a patient treated with antithyroid drugs. The chain links TRBV14 to TRBJ2-7; 11 bases are a match to TRBD2. The clonotype was recovered from a female donor with Graves disease. CDR3 amino acids: CASSRLAGHYEQYF. DNA of the CDR3: TGTGCCAGCAGCCGACTAGCGGGACACTACGAGCAGTACTTC.